Presented here are 21 T cell receptor beta chains from one specimen sequenced in a study of CD8 T cells in ankylosing spondylitis. In TCRdb, the 5' RACE reads were re-called with MiXCR into one record per CDR3 protein. Of some 100,000 distinct CDR3 sequences detected, approximately 8.9% appear once; the ten largest clones hold about 30%. Study-wide results and limits: Ankylosing spondylitis blood appeared to carry a characteristic TCR beta motif of fewer than 10 highly homologous variants.

Their recognized antigens are unknown. The sequenced material came from blood, either unsorted or a sorted T cell fraction (not recorded which). The receptor source for this set is a male donor with ankylosing spondylitis.

In this sample, this clonotype turned up a few times. The V call is TRBV6-1, the J call TRBJ1-5, with a possible D match to TRBD1 (5 bases). The CDR3 covers 14 residues. V was trimmed by 7 bases and J by 4 bases, leaving 14 bases between them. The germline CDR1 and CDR2 sequences are MNHNS and SASEGT. CDR3 in amino acids: CASTKDSQNQPQHF. The DNA of the CDR3 is TGTGCCAGCACTAAAGACAGCCAAAATCAGCCCCAGCATTTT.

There are a few counts of this clonotype. The chain is built from TRBV12-3 or TRBV12-4 and TRBJ2-7; D is undetermined. V lost 4 bases to trimming and J lost 2 bases, with 9 bases between them. The CDR3 runs to 13 residues. In DNA form, the CDR3 reads TGTGCCAGCAGTTACAGCACCACCTACGAGCAGTACGTC. Its translation: CASSYSTTYEQYV.

This clonotype appeared a few times. The V and J genes are TRBV12-3 or TRBV12-4 and TRBJ2-1; no reliable D call. The CDR3 consists of 11 residues. With 2 bases removed from V and 8 bases from J, the gap between germline ends came to 4 bases. CDR3 bases: TGTGCCAGCAGTTTAAGCGATGAGCAGTTCTTC. Protein sequence: CASSLSDEQFF.

The rearrangement joins TRBV7-8 to TRBJ2-7, with D unclear. V lost 5 bases, J lost 6 bases, and 8 bases lay in between. The CDR3 runs to 11 residues. Germline CDR1 SGHVS, CDR2 FQNEAQ. Here the CDR3 reads CASSLGTEQYV. The DNA of the CDR3 is TGTGCCAGCAGCCTAGGAACCGAGCAGTACGTC.

This clonotype appeared many times. Here the CDR3 reads CASSSIGTPNEQFF. The CDR3 nucleotides are TGCGCCAGCAGCTCGATTGGGACCCCCAATGAGCAGTTCTTC. The genes are TRBV5-1 and TRBJ2-1; D could derive from TRBD1 or TRBD2 (5 bases each). The V end was cut by 3 bases, the J end by 6 bases, with 13 bases between. CDR3 size: 14 residues. Germline V gene sequence: CDR1 SGHRS, CDR2 YFSETQ.

The chain employs TRBV20-1 and TRBJ1-5, with a weak D call TRBD1 (5 bases). V lost 6 bases, J lost 5 bases, and 17 bases lay in between. The CDR3 has 14 amino acids. Germline CDR1 DFQATT, CDR2 SNEGSKA (reference sequence). CDR3 sequence (DNA): TGCAGTGCCGGGACGCCCGCCTCCGATCAGCCCCAGCATTTT. Protein: CSAGTPASDQPQHF.

This clonotype was recorded a few times. The gene calls are TRBV12-3 or TRBV12-4 and TRBJ1-2, with D tentatively TRBD1 (6 bases). The CDR3 has 13 residues. V was pared by 1 base and J by 4 bases, with 7 bases between. As DNA, the CDR3 is TGTGCCAGCAGTTTAGAGGGGGGCTATGGCTACACCTTC. Translating it yields CASSLEGGYGYTF.

This clonotype was seen repeatedly, ten times or more. V gene TRBV3-1 combines with J gene TRBJ1-1; D possibly corresponds to TRBD1 (6 bases). Trimming left V 3 bases short and J 4 bases short, with 15 bases between. CDR3 length: 15 amino acids. Germline CDR1 and CDR2: LGHDT and YNNKEL (reference sequence). CDR3 amino acids: CASSQVDRGFTEAFF. In DNA, the CDR3 is TGTGCCAGCAGCCAGGTGGATAGGGGGTTCACTGAAGCTTTCTTT. Variable domain in full (rest from reference TRBV3-1 and TRBJ1-1): DTAVSQTPKYLVTQMGNDKSIKCEQNLGHDTMYWYKQDSKKFLKIMFSYNNKELIINETVPNRFSPKSPDKAHLNLHINSLELGDSAVYFCASSQVDRGFTEAFFGQGTRLTVV.

The V and J genes are TRBV20-1 and TRBJ2-2, with D unresolved. This CDR3 is 13 amino acids long. From germline, CDR1 is DFQATT and CDR2 SNEGSKA (reference sequence). V dropped 3 bases and J dropped 1 base, with 6 bases sitting between them. DNA for the CDR3: TGCAGTGCTAGCCACGAGAACACCGGGGAGCTGTTTTTT. Translating it yields CSASHENTGELFF.

V usage is TRBV6-1 and J usage is TRBJ1-5; D is uncertain. Germline V lookup: CDR1 MNHNS, CDR2 SASEGT. Trimming took off 1 base at V and 7 bases at J, with 8 bases between the two ends. The CDR3 runs to 13 residues. As DNA, the CDR3 is TGTGCCAGCAGTGAAGGGGAAATCCAGCCCCAGCATTTT. Its protein is CASSEGEIQPQHF.

This clonotype was detected ten times or more. The chain links TRBV7-6 to TRBJ2-2, with TRBD2 matching 12 bases. With V trimmed by 5 bases and J by 2 bases, 6 bases remained unmatched. Germline lookup yields CDR1 SGHVS and CDR2 FNYEAQ. The CDR3 consists of 17 residues. CDR3 sequence (DNA): TGTGCCAGCAGCGTCGGGACTAGCGGGTATAACACCGGGGAGCTGTTTTTT. Translated, it gives CASSVGTSGYNTGELFF.

This clonotype has ten or more counts. The J gene is TRBJ2-1, the V gene TRBV12-3 or TRBV12-4, with D possibly being TRBD1 (6 bases). This CDR3 spans 14 amino acids. Trimming removed 3 bases at V and 3 bases at J, with 9 bases between. The CDR3 region is CASSLDRLYNEQFF. In nucleotides, the CDR3 is TGTGCCAGCAGTTTGGACAGACTCTACAATGAGCAGTTCTTC.

The chain employs TRBV3-1 and TRBJ2-1, with 10 bases identical to TRBD2. J lost 8 bases, V lost 0 bases, and 7 bases had no gene match. Germline CDR1 is LGHDT and CDR2 is YNNKEL (reference sequence). CDR3 length: 16 residues. CDR3 DNA sequence: TGTGCCAGCAGCCAAGAGGAAGCGGGAGGGCGGTATGAGCAGTTCTTC. Translation gives CASSQEEAGGRYEQFF.

This clonotype was seen repeatedly, ten times or more. This rearrangement joins TRBV5-1 to TRBJ2-1; D remains unclear. CDR1 is SGHRS and CDR2 is YFSETQ in the germline V gene. Trimming left V 6 bases short and J 9 bases short, with 19 bases between. The CDR3 loop spans 14 amino acids. The CDR3 loop reads CASIESDGTSEQFF. CDR3 DNA sequence: TGCGCCAGCATTGAGTCCGACGGAACAAGTGAGCAGTTCTTC. The whole variable domain, filled in from reference TRBV5-1 and TRBJ2-1, reads KAGVTQTPRYLIKTRGQQVTLSCSPISGHRSVSWYQQTPGQGLQFLFEYFSETQRNKGNFPGRFSGRQFSNSRSEMNVSTLELGDSALYLCASIESDGTSEQFFGPGTRLTVL.

This clonotype was observed at least ten times. This chain links TRBV7-9 with TRBJ2-7; 9 bases align to TRBD1. Looked up from germline, CDR1 is SEHNR and CDR2 is FQNEAQ (reference sequence). V dropped 2 bases and J dropped 4; count of bases not matched to a gene: 6. The CDR3 covers 15 residues. The CDR3 nucleotides are TGTGCCAGCAGCTTATTGGGACAGGGCTTTTACGAGCAGTACTTC. Translation: CASSLLGQGFYEQYF.

The V gene is TRBV20-1, the J gene TRBJ2-7; 14 nucleotides align to TRBD2. This CDR3 spans 16 amino acids. Germline CDR1 DFQATT, CDR2 SNEGSKA (reference sequence). J lost 4 bases, V lost 5 bases, and 10 bases had no gene match. CDR3 in amino acids: CSALTGTSGSGYEQYF. The CDR3 DNA reads as TGCAGTGCTCTCACCGGGACTAGCGGGAGTGGGTACGAGCAGTACTTC.

This clonotype came up a few times. The chain carries TRBV7-9 and TRBJ2-1; 10 positions match TRBD2. Germline loops: CDR1 SEHNR, CDR2 FQNEAQ (reference sequence). Trimming cost V 8 bases and J 2 bases; bases outside gene matches: 9. The CDR3 is 16 amino acids. CDR3 loop: CASLPPSGSTYNEQFF. As DNA, the CDR3 is TGTGCCAGCTTACCTCCTAGCGGGAGCACCTACAATGAGCAGTTCTTC.

V gene TRBV12-3 or TRBV12-4 combines with J gene TRBJ2-1; TRBD2 matches 11 bases. J was trimmed by 0 bases and V by 5 bases; bases with no gene match: 3. CDR3 length equals 16 residues. CDR3 residues: CASSRLAGSSYNEQFF. Here the CDR3 DNA reads TGTGCCAGCAGTCGACTAGCGGGGAGCTCCTACAATGAGCAGTTCTTC.

In this sample, this clonotype turned up many times. The chain is built from TRBV11-2 and TRBJ2-7; 10 bases match TRBD2. Trimming at V came to 4 bases and at J to 4 bases, leaving 10 bases not matched to a gene. The CDR3 sequence is 16 residues long. Germline-derived CDR1 and CDR2 are SGHAT and FQNNGV. This CDR3 reads CASSSRRGLAIYEQYF. Here the CDR3 DNA reads TGTGCCAGCAGCTCCAGGAGGGGACTAGCGATATACGAGCAGTACTTC.

This clonotype came up many times. The V call is TRBV24-1, the J call TRBJ2-2; 7 bases line up with TRBD2. The J segment lost 4 bases and the V segment lost 4 bases, leaving 2 bases of the junction unmatched. The germline V gene encodes CDR1 KGHDR and CDR2 SFDVKD. This CDR3 comprises 14 residues. CDR3 sequence reads: CATSETGGTGELFF. The DNA of the CDR3 is TGTGCCACCAGTGAAACGGGAGGCACCGGGGAGCTGTTTTTT.

The chain carries TRBV10-2 and TRBJ1-3; 7 bases are a match to TRBD1. J gave up 0 bases and V 7 bases, and 6 bases lay outside the gene matches. Germline V gene lookup returns CDR1 WSHSY and CDR2 SAAADI. This CDR3 has 15 amino acids. The DNA of the CDR3 is TGCGCCAGCAAGAGGGACAGTTCCTCTGGAAACACCATATATTTT. It specifies CASKRDSSSGNTIYF.